This TCR beta chain was captured in a study of shared clonotypes between healthy human individuals. Study-level results: Tissue TCR repertoires likely differ from these blood-only repertoires. Clonotypes not shared had lower generation probabilities than those common to all four donors.

CD45RO-negative cells were positively selected for CCR7, leaving out terminally differentiated effector memory CD45RA+ cells. For this clone: Antigen unknown.

Generated by immunoSEQ multiplex PCR, the TCRdb table keeps only in-frame clones and is missing some. Here the sample spans about 820,000 clones, nearly 95% being singletons. The receptor's source is a man younger than 45 in good health. The sequenced sample was naive CD8+ T cells sorted from blood.

The CDR3 reads CASSQVSEEETQYF. The CDR3 nucleotides read TGCGCCAGCAGCCAAGTCTCTGAGGAAGAGACCCAGTACTTC. The chain links TRBV4-1 to TRBJ2-5; no definite D call. CDR3 length: 14 amino acids. Germline V gene data show CDR1 as MGHRA and CDR2 as YSYEKL. V lost 1 base and J 3 bases, leaving 9 bases between the germline ends.